Given below is one T cell receptor (beta chain) in context. The antigen is undetermined. V lost 0 bases and J lost 6, with 15 bases in between. Germline V lookup: CDR1 MGHRA, CDR2 YSYEKL. The CDR3 sequence is 15 residues long. TCRdb independently ran MiXCR on the reads; one entry per CDR3 protein. The sample lists about 900,000 distinct CDR3 sequences; roughly 30% were seen once. The data derive from a study of T cell repertoires in cytomegalovirus infection. This chain connects TRBV4-1 to TRBJ2-7; TRBD1 might be the D (5 bases). This receptor was taken from a human donor in good health (CMV status not recorded). Some clones in this sample may be carry-over from other donors' samples. The starting material was cultured CD8+ T cells from PBMCs, obtained from culture after CMV antigen stimulation. CDR3 sequence (DNA): TGCGCCAGCAGCCAAGATTATCGAGAGACAGTCGAGCAGTACTTC. It specifies CASSQDYRETVEQYF.